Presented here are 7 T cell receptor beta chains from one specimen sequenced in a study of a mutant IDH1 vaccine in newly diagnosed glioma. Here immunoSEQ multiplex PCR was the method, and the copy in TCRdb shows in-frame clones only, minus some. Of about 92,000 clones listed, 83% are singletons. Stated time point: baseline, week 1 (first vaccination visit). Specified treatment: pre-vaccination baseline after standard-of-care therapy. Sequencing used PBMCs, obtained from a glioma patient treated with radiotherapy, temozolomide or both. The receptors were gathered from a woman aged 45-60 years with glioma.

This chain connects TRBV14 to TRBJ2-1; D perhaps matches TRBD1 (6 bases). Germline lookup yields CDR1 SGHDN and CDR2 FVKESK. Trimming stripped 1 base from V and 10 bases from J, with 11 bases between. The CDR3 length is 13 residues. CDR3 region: CASSQVIGTEQFF. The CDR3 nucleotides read TGTGCCAGCAGCCAAGTAATCGGGACAGAGCAGTTCTTC.

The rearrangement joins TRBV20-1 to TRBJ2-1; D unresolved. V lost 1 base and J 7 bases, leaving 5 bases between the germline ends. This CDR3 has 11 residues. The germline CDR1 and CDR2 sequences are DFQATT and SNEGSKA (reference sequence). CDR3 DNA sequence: TGCAGTGCTAGAGCTTTAAATGAGCAGTTCTTC. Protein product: CSARALNEQFF.

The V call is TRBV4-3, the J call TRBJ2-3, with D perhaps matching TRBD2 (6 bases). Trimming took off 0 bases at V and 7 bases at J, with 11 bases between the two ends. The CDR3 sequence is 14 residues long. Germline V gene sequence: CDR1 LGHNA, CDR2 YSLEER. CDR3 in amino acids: CASSQDAGRNTQYF. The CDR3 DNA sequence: TGCGCCAGCAGCCAAGATGCGGGGAGGAATACGCAGTATTTT.

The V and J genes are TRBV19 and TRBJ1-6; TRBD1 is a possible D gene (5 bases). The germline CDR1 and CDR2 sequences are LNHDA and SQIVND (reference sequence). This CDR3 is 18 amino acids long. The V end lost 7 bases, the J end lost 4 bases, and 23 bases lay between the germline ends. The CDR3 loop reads CASTLTRWGGTYNSPLHF. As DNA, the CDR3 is TGTGCCAGTACCCTTACCCGATGGGGGGGGACGTATAATTCACCCCTCCACTTT.

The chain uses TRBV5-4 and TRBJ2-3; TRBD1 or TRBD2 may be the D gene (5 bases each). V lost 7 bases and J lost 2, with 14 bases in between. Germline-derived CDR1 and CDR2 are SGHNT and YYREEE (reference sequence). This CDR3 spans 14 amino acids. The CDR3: CASGRDGTTDTQYF. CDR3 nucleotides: TGTGCCAGCGGACGGGACGGCACCACAGATACGCAGTATTTT. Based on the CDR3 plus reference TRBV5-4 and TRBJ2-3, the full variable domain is ETGVTQSPTHLIKTRGQQVTLRCSSQSGHNTVSWYQQALGQGPQFIFQYYREEENGRGNFPPRFSGLQFPNYSSELNVNALELDDSALYLCASGRDGTTDTQYFGPGTRLTVL.

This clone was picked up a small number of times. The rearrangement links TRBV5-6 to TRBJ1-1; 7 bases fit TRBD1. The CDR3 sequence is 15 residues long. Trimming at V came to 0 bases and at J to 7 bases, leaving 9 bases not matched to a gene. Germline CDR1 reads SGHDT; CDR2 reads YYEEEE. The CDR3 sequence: CASSLDSAGGDEAFF. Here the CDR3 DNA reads TGTGCCAGCAGCTTGGACTCTGCAGGGGGGGATGAAGCTTTCTTT.

The CDR3 nucleotides read TGCAGCGTTGGAGGACCCGAGCAGTACTTC. This gives the protein CSVGGPEQYF. The rearrangement joins TRBV29-1 to TRBJ2-7; the D is unclear. Trimming pared 4 bases from V and 6 bases from J, leaving 7 bases between. There are 10 residues in the CDR3. CDR1 SQVTM and CDR2 ANQGSEA come from the germline V gene.